This T cell receptor (beta chain) derives from a study of vaccination effects on CD4 cells after COVID-19. General study points: Late post-vaccination samples showed marked contraction of infection- and vaccine-induced clones. The authors studied few convalescent patients and collected no early post-infection timepoints.

Here immunoSEQ multiplex PCR was the method, and the copy in TCRdb shows in-frame clones only, minus some. The table shows fewer than 85,000 clones, with around two thirds occurring only once. Worth noting for this clone: Its cognate antigen is unknown.

Upon completion of more than eight days in culture, CD4+ T cells were isolated. Participants got two doses of BNT162b2 or mRNA-1273 vaccine. In germline, CDR1 is MNHEY, CDR2 SVGAGI. V was clipped by 6 bases and J by 6 bases; unmatched bases: 7. The CDR3 loop spans 15 amino acids. The sample here was CD4+ T cells from PBMCs cultured without peptide, taken after COVID-19 vaccination. The chain combines TRBV6-5 with TRBJ2-1; 11 nucleotides align to TRBD1. The clonotype comes from a human donor who received a COVID-19 vaccine. The CDR3 spells CASRPSGTGGNEQFF. The CDR3 DNA reads as TGTGCCAGCAGGCCTTCCGGGACAGGGGGCAATGAGCAGTTCTTC.